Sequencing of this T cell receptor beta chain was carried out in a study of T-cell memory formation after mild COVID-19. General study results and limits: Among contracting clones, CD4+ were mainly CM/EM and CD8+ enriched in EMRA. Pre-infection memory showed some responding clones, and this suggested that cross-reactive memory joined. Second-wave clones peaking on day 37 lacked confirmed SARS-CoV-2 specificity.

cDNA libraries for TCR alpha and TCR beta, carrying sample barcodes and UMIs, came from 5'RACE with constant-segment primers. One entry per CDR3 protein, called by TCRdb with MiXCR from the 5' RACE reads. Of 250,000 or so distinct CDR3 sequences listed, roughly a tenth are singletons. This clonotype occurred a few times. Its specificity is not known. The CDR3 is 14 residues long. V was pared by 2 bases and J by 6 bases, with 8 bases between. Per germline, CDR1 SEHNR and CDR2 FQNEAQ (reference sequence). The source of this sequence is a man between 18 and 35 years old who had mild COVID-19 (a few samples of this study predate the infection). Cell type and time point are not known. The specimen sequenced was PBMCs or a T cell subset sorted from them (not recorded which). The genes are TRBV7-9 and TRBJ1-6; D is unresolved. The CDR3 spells CASSLTGANSPLHF. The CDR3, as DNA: TGTGCCAGCAGCTTAACTGGAGCTAATTCACCCCTCCACTTT.